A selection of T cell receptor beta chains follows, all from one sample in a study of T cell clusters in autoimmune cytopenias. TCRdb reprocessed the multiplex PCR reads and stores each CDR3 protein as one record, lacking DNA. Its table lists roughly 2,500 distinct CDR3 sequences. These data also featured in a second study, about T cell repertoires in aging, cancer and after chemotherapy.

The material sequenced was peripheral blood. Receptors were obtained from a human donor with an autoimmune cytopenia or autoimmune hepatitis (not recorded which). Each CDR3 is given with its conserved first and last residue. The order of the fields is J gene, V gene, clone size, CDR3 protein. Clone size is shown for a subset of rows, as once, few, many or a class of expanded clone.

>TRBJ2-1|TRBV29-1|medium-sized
CSVEEGGSYNEQFF
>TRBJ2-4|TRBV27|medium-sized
CASSLDPTPSAKNIQYF
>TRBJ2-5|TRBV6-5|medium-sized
CASSHDRGRKTQYF
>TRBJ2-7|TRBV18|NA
CASSPPGTGWNYEQYF
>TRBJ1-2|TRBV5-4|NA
CASSREGGRGANYGYTF
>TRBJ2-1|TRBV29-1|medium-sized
CSVEEGATSQFF
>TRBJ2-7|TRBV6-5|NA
CASSGTSGGRIVSEQYF
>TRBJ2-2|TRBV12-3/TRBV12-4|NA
CASTPELLAAGELFF
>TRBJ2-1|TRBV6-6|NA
CASNQPLAGGQGEQFF
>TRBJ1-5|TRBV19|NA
CASSMGRGGRDQPQHF
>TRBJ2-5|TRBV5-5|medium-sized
CASNRVGETQYF
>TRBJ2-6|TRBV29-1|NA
CSVYSGTGSAGANVLTF
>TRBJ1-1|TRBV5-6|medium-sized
CASSAWDLRTEAFF
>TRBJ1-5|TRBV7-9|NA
CASSVGTGLMDQPQHF
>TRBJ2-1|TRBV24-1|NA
CATSDGSNEQFF
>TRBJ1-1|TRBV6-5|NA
CASTARQGMPEAFF
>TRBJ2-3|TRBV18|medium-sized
CASSQSDSSTDTQYF
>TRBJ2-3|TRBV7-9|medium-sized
CASSRDRGQGDTQYF
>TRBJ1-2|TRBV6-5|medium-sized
CASRATNYGYTF
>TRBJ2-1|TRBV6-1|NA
CASSGDSGSYNEQFF
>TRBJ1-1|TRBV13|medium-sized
CASSSWTANTEAFF
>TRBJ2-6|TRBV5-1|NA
CASSRTGLALDSAGANVLTF
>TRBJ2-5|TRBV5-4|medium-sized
CASGGGEGQETQYF
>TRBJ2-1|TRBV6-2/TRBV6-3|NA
CASRVTGNNEQFF
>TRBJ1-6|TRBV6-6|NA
CASSYSGPRNSPLHF
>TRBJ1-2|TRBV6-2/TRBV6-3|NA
CASRGYTHYTF
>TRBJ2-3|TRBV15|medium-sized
CATSSVLAGPTDTQYF
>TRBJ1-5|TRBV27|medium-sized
CASSAQGLGNQPQHF
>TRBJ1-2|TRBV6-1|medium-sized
CASSPDGSYGYTF
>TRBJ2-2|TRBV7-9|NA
CASRRDGRNTGELFF
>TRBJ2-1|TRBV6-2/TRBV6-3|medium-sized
CASSYDKYNEQFF
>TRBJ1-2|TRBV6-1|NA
CASSEGGTNYGYTF
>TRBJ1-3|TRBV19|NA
CASAFRSGNTIYF
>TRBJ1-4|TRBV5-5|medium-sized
CASSLAAAVNEKLFF
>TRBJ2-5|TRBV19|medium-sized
CASGRTSGGAETQYF
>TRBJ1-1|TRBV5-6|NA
CASSFGGNTEAFF
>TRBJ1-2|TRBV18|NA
CASSPGTGGFGYTF
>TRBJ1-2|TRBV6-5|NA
CASRSGQANYGYTF
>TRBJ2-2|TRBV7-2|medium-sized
CASSLAAILNTGELFF
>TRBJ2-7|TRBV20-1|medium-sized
CSASPPPAGREQYF
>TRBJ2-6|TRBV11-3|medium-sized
CASSSIRFPGANVLTF